The present TCR beta chain was sequenced within a study of tumor-infiltrating lymphocytes in primary liver carcinoma (dated by TCRdb to about 2017). Regarding the study in general: Of the five patients, three men and two women aged 30 to 69 years, four had hepatocellular carcinoma and one had combined HCC and intrahepatic cholangiocarcinoma. The five patients had tumors staged T1-T3 N0M0, with maximum diameters ranging from roughly 4.2 to 11 cm. Samples yielded roughly 3.5 to 7.13 million productive TCRbeta reads; read depth did not differ significantly between tissue types. The study combined TCRbeta repertoire sequencing, expression microarrays and whole-exome sequencing across five regions of each liver tumor, with adjacent normal tissue and blood. A total of 35 specimens from 5 patients underwent TCRbeta repertoire sequencing, comprising 25 tumor regions, 5 adjacent noncancerous liver tissues and 5 peripheral blood samples. The 25 or so tumor region samples were profiled with Agilent mRNA microarrays so that TCRbeta repertoire diversity could be related to the local molecular phenotype. Technical replicate repertoires showed high reproducibility, with mean shared-clone rates approximately 0.87 and correlation coefficients above 0.95. On the study overall, not on this receptor specifically: Pairs of tumor regions showed greater repertoire overlap (mean roughly 35%) than tumor-adjacent pairs (roughly 17%) or tumor-blood pairs (roughly 15%), which is consistent with antigen-driven expansion. Because only the TCR beta chain was sequenced and unpaired alpha chains were not captured, true repertoire diversity is likely underestimated. Bulk unsorted samples precluded comparing CD4+ and CD8+ T cell repertoires. Only 4 or 5 patients were included in the study, and the authors note that the findings should be validated in a larger study. Just about 7.5-25% of top clones turned up in all five regions of a tumor, which suggests spatial heterogeneity among tumor-infiltrating T cells. The top 250 clones made up a significantly larger repertoire fraction in tumors than in blood (p = 0.039).

Measured from the cysteine to the phenylalanine, the CDR3 is 14 residues long. This entry keeps only the CDR3 DNA: 42 bases, framed from base 1. The germline V gene provides CDR1 MNHNS and CDR2 SASEGT. Total RNA and DNA were co-extracted from about 19-30 mg of bulk tissue with the AllPrep DNA/RNA mini kit, without cell sorting. Surgical resection was performed in China between late 2015 and early 2016 on a few patients with histopathologically diagnosed primary liver carcinoma. At the time of sampling, the patients were treatment-naive and had chronic HBV infection. Five spatially separated regions were sampled from each tumor: the superior, inferior, left-lateral and right-lateral poles, plus the tumor centre. Histological examination found more than 90% viable tumor cells in every tumor sample. Each fresh piece of tumor and adjacent tissue was cut in two, with one half stored in RNAlater at -80 degrees C and the other half sent for histology.

Regarding this clonotype: This receptor's antigen is unknown. At one of its ends the junction is not consistent with the germline gene, which may arise from a read error.

TCRbeta-specific cDNA was reverse-transcribed from roughly 500 ng total RNA using a constant-region primer and ProtoScript II reverse transcriptase. The TCRbeta libraries were prepared through three rounds of nested multiplex PCR following a slightly modified ARM-PCR procedure. The first two PCR rounds used multiplex TRBV1-TRBV30 forward primers with a Cbeta reverse primer, each for 10 to 11 cycles. A final 25-cycle PCR with Deep VentR polymerase added sample barcodes and Illumina adapters. Before sequencing, amplicons of 200-500 bp were purified from gel using a QIAquick gel extraction kit. TCRbeta amplicons were sequenced on an Illumina HiSeq 2500 with 250-bp paired-end reads. In the authors' own workflow: To recover full CDR3 sequences, reads were quality-trimmed using Trimmomatic v0.33 and paired reads were then merged using FLASH v1.2.11. V, D and J germline segments were assigned to the rearranged TCRbeta sequences by MiGEC v1.2.1b. Clonotype statistics and Shannon-Wiener diversity indices were computed with VDJtools v1.0.0. Except for diversity analysis, only each sample's 250 most abundant clonotypes were used in subsequent analyses to reduce sampling bias. Using fastp trimming at Q25 and MiXCR clonotype assembly, TCRdb reanalyzed the public sequencing data and kept in-frame beta chains. Rows with one shared CDR3 protein collapse into an entry with the most common genes and DNA. TCRdb, not the original authors, processed these V and J calls. This sample has 90,000 to 100,000 distinct CDR3 sequences in its table, and around two thirds of those were observed once. The leading ten clones occupy just over 9.5% of the sample.

Sequencing was performed on liver tumor tissue from sampling region 5. The intended sense of this specimen's cell subset or site label: tumor region T5, tumor centre. This clonotype was sampled from a woman in her fifties or sixties with primary liver carcinoma and hepatitis B virus infection. The rearrangement combines TRBV6-1 with TRBJ2-1; 8 bases in the junction line up with TRBD2. CDR3 reads: CVTRAGDSYNEQFF. The DNA sequence is TGTGTCACCAGAGCGGGAGACTCCTACAACGAGCAGTTCTTC.